Below, 11 T cell receptor beta chains from the same sample are listed, as sequenced in a study of shared clonotypes between healthy human individuals. The assay was immunoSEQ multiplex PCR, and TCRdb's table has in-frame clones only and misses some. The table records hundreds of thousands of clones, about 96% of them present only once. Sequenced input: memory CD8+ T cells sorted from blood. Subset noted: CD45RO+ cells pooled with CCR7-negative TemRA cells. The receptor set was obtained from a young man in good health.

This clone was observed a handful of times. V and J are TRBV10-3 and TRBJ2-1; 9 positions match TRBD2. Germline CDR1 and CDR2: ENHRY and SYGVKD. The CDR3 has 16 amino acids. V trimming: 0 bases; J trimming: 0 bases; junction bases outside the gene matches: 0. Written as DNA, the CDR3 is TGTGCCATCAGTGAGTCTAGCGGGAGCTCCTACAATGAGCAGTTCTTC. Translated, it gives CAISESSGSSYNEQFF.

J is TRBJ1-1 and V is TRBV6-5; possibly TRBD1 for D (6 bases). V was trimmed by 2 bases and J by 0 bases, leaving 7 bases between them. From germline, CDR1 is MNHEY and CDR2 SVGAGI. This CDR3 has 14 amino acids. In nucleotides, the CDR3 is TGTGCCAGCAGTTACGGGACAATGAACACTGAAGCTTTCTTT. As protein: CASSYGTMNTEAFF.

This sequence joins TRBV4-2 and TRBJ2-2; D could derive from TRBD1 or TRBD2 (6 bases each). CDR1 is LGHNA, CDR2 YNFKEQ, per germline. Trimming removed 0 bases from V and 5 bases from J, with 7 bases in between. CDR3 size: 14 residues. DNA of the CDR3: TGTGCCAGCAGCCAAGAAGGGGGGACCGGGGAGCTGTTTTTT. It specifies CASSQEGGTGELFF.

This rearrangement joins TRBV11-2 to TRBJ2-4; TRBD1 matches at 7 bases. There are 16 residues in the CDR3. In germline, CDR1 is SGHAT, CDR2 FQNNGV. J gave up 1 base and V 2 bases, and 5 bases lay outside the gene matches. The CDR3 reads CASSLRGQGAKNIQYF. CDR3 bases: TGTGCCAGCAGCTTAAGGGGGCAAGGCGCCAAAAACATTCAGTACTTC.

Here the CDR3 DNA reads TGTGCCAGTAGTATTGCCCCCTCTAGCACAGATACGCAGTATTTT. Translating gives CASSIAPSSTDTQYF. This chain uses TRBV19 with TRBJ2-3, with no clear D. Germline V gives CDR1 LNHDA, CDR2 SQIVND (reference sequence). Trimming removed 3 bases from V and 0 bases from J, with 10 bases in between. The CDR3 contains 15 residues.

The J gene is TRBJ2-1, the V gene TRBV7-2; the D gene is possibly TRBD2 (6 bases). The germline V gene encodes CDR1 SGHTA and CDR2 FQGNSA. V was clipped by 5 bases and J by 2 bases, with 13 bases between them. The CDR3 loop spans 15 amino acids. CDR3 nucleotide sequence: TGTGCCAGCAGCGCCGGACTATTCACCTACAATGAGCAGTTCTTC. Translating it yields CASSAGLFTYNEQFF. Together with reference TRBV7-2 and TRBJ2-1, the CDR3 gives the full variable domain: GAGVSQSPSNKVTEKGKDVELRCDPISGHTALYWYRQSLGQGLEFLIYFQGNSAPDKSGLPSDRFSAERTGGSVSTLTIQRTQQEDSAVYLCASSAGLFTYNEQFFGPGTRLTVL.

The chain joins TRBV19 to TRBJ2-5; 10 bases fit TRBD2. The germline V gene has CDR1 LNHDA and CDR2 SQIVND (reference sequence). The CDR3 length is 15 residues. Trimming took 9 bases from V and 2 from J; bases not matched to a gene: 9. CDR3 residues: CASRPLAGVQETQYF. As DNA, the CDR3 is TGTGCCAGCAGACCGCTAGCGGGAGTACAAGAGACCCAGTACTTC.

This clone was found once. The chain links TRBV10-2 to TRBJ2-3, with 9 bases aligning to TRBD2. CDR3 length: 15 amino acids. V gave up 6 bases and J gave up 2 bases; unmatched junction bases: 6. CDR1 is WSHSY, CDR2 SAAADI, per germline. The CDR3 loop is CASRILAGPTDTQYF. As DNA, the CDR3 is TGCGCCAGCAGAATACTAGCGGGCCCCACAGATACGCAGTATTTT.

The J gene is TRBJ2-3, the V gene TRBV6-1, with D hard to call. Germline V gene data show CDR1 as MNHNS and CDR2 as SASEGT. This CDR3 has 13 residues. V lost 2 bases to trimming and J lost 3 bases, with 6 bases between them. The CDR3 spells CASSEIQTDTQYF. DNA of the CDR3: TGTGCCAGCAGTGAAATACAGACAGATACGCAGTATTTT.

The CDR3 nucleotides are TGTGCCAGCAGACGGACTAGCTTCGCAGATACGCAGTATTTT. The encoded protein is CASRRTSFADTQYF. The gene calls are TRBV27 and TRBJ2-3; TRBD2 agrees at 8 bases. The trim removed 6 bases at V and 4 bases at J, leaving 6 bases unmatched. CDR1 and CDR2 (germline): MNHEY, SMNVEV (reference sequence). The CDR3 contains 14 residues.

Concerning this clone itself: An end of the junction differs from the germline gene, which may be a read error. V is TRBV14 and J is TRBJ1-5; tentative D call: TRBD1 (5 bases). This CDR3 region has 13 residues. CDR1 SGHDN and CDR2 FVKESK come from the germline V gene. Written as DNA, the CDR3 is TGTACCAGCAGCCATTCAGGGTTGCAGCCCCAGCATTTT. Translation gives CTSSHSGLQPQHF.